This passage covers 29 T cell receptor beta chains from one sample sequenced in a study of blood T cell repertoires in COVID-19 (dated by TCRdb to the early 2020s). The method was the immunoSEQ multiplex PCR assay. The source is immuneACCESS, and TCRdb retained only in-frame sequences with V and J called. Part of the clones is not carried over; for the studies checked, unresolved V genes explain less than half of this, and the remainder is unexplained. The table for this sample lists over 300,000 clones; about 88% of them were counted only once. Roughly a tenth of the sample comes from the top ten. Material for sequencing was PBMCs or T cells enriched from blood (not recorded which). Receptor source: a woman in her thirties or forties who had recovered from COVID-19.

A single count supports this clone. This chain links TRBV29-1 with TRBJ2-7; TRBD1 matches at 9 bases. Trimming removed 7 bases from V and 5 bases from J; junction bases left unmatched: 12. CDR3 length equals 14 residues. From germline, CDR1 is SQVTM and CDR2 ANQGSEA. This chain's CDR3 is CSAYRRDRENEQYF. CDR3 coding DNA: TGCAGCGCCTACAGACGGGACAGGGAGAACGAGCAGTACTTC.

The chain is built from TRBV28 and TRBJ1-6; D is unresolved. Germline CDR1 MDHEN, CDR2 SYDVKM. This CDR3 has 16 residues. Between the trimmed V and J ends, which lost 3 bases and 0 bases, there was a span of 9 bases. For the CDR3, the DNA is TGTGCCAGCAGTTTCCCGACTGGCTCCTATAATTCACCCCTCCACTTT. Translating it yields CASSFPTGSYNSPLHF.

The chain links TRBV11-2 to TRBJ2-4, with TRBD2 as a possible D gene (6 bases). Deletions cut 2 bases from V and 6 bases from J, with 14 bases between. This CDR3 region has 15 residues. Germline V gene lookup returns CDR1 SGHAT and CDR2 FQNNGV. Written as DNA, the CDR3 is TGTGCCAGCAGCTTATTAACGGGAGCGGGAAACATTCAGTACTTC. It translates to CASSLLTGAGNIQYF.

The genes are TRBV29-1 and TRBJ2-7; 8 bases match TRBD1. The CDR3 has 16 amino acids. The trim removed 5 bases at V and 3 bases at J, leaving 15 bases unmatched. Germline loops: CDR1 SQVTM, CDR2 ANQGSEA. The CDR3 coding sequence is TGCAGCGTTCGAGGCGAGGGGGGACAGGTAAACTACGAGCAGTACTTC. Translated: CSVRGEGGQVNYEQYF.

V and J are TRBV13 and TRBJ1-2; 7 bases line up with TRBD1. This CDR3 spans 13 amino acids. Germline CDR1 reads PRHDT; CDR2 reads FYEKMQ (reference sequence). Trimming removed 3 bases from V and 3 bases from J; junction bases left unmatched: 1. CDR3 sequence: CASSFGTDYGYTF. Written as DNA, the CDR3 is TGTGCCAGCAGCTTTGGGACAGACTATGGCTACACCTTC.

This clone has just a few counts. The rearrangement links TRBV30 to TRBJ1-2; no clear D. The CDR3 covers 13 residues. The germline V gene has CDR1 GTSNPN and CDR2 SVGIG (reference sequence). V was shortened by 8 bases and J by 3 bases, with 16 bases between the two germline ends. CDR3 protein: CAGRPPQDYGYTF. In DNA form, the CDR3 reads TGTGCCGGTCGGCCACCCCAGGACTATGGCTACACCTTC. Drawing the rest from reference TRBV30 and TRBJ1-2, the complete variable domain is SQTIHQWPATLVQPVGSPLSLECTVEGTSNPNLYWYRQAAGRGLQLLFYSVGIGQISSEVPQNLSASRPQDRQFILSSKKLLLSDSGFYLCAGRPPQDYGYTFGSGTRLTVV.

The rearrangement joins TRBV2 to TRBJ1-1; D gene uncertain. The V gene lost 4 bases and the J gene lost 1 base, with 13 bases spanning the gap. Germline V gives CDR1 SNHLY, CDR2 FYNNEI. The CDR3 has 15 amino acids. The CDR3 spells CASSGRGGWNTEAFF. The CDR3, as DNA: TGTGCCAGCAGTGGGCGTGGCGGCTGGAACACTGAAGCTTTCTTT.

The rearrangement joins TRBV4-3 to TRBJ1-4; 7 bases fit TRBD1. Germline-derived CDR1 and CDR2 are LGHNA and YSLEER. Trimming removed 1 base from V and 6 bases from J; junction bases left unmatched: 5. The CDR3 contains 15 residues. This chain's CDR3 is CASSQGDRDDEKLFF. As DNA, the CDR3 is TGCGCCAGCAGCCAAGGTGACAGGGATGATGAAAAACTGTTTTTT.

The V call is TRBV30, the J call TRBJ2-4; TRBD1 matches 8 bases. The V segment lost 4 bases and the J segment 0 bases; nucleotides outside the gene matches: 8. Per the germline V gene, CDR1 is GTSNPN and CDR2 is SVGIG (reference sequence). The CDR3 sequence is 16 residues long. CDR3 loop: CAWTPPGQVAKNIQYF. As DNA, the CDR3 is TGTGCCTGGACTCCCCCGGGACAGGTAGCCAAAAACATTCAGTACTTC.

The chain has TRBV4-3 and TRBJ2-7, with 7 bases fitting TRBD1. Germline values: CDR1 LGHNA, CDR2 YSLEER. This CDR3 contains 15 residues. With 4 bases clipped from V and 0 bases from J, the junction kept 6 bases outside the gene matches. The CDR3 region has the DNA TGCGCCAGCAGCCTTCAAAGGGACAGCTCCTACGAGCAGTACTTC. Translating gives CASSLQRDSSYEQYF.

This chain links TRBV10-2 with TRBJ2-7; tentatively, D is TRBD2 (5 bases). Looked up from germline, CDR1 is WSHSY and CDR2 is SAAADI. V was pared by 5 bases and J by 3 bases, with 14 bases between. The CDR3 contains 14 residues. This CDR3 reads CASSSPSTSYEQYF. The CDR3 DNA sequence: TGCGCCAGCAGTTCTCCTTCAACTAGCTACGAGCAGTACTTC.

Points on this clone: One junction end disagrees with the germline gene, perhaps due to a read error. CDR3 bases: TGCGCCAGCAGCTTGGCCGGGCAGGGGAACCCCGGGGAGCTGTTTTTT. It encodes CASSLAGQGNPGELFF. The rearrangement uses TRBV5-1 and TRBJ2-2; D might be TRBD1 (6 bases). The germline CDR1 and CDR2 sequences are SGHRS and YFSETQ. The CDR3 spans 16 residues.

The chain employs TRBV27 and TRBJ2-7; no clear D gene. CDR3 length equals 14 residues. CDR1 MNHEY and CDR2 SMNVEV come from the germline V gene (reference sequence). Trimming pared 3 bases from V and 1 base from J, leaving 10 bases between. The DNA of the CDR3 is TGTGCCAGCAGTTTGGCAGGCAAATCCTACGAGCAGTACTTC. It encodes CASSLAGKSYEQYF.

The rearrangement joins TRBV11-1 to TRBJ2-5; the D is unclear. There are 14 residues in the CDR3. Germline V lookup: CDR1 SGHAT, CDR2 FQDESV (reference sequence). Trimming left V 1 base short and J 7 bases short, with 13 bases between. The CDR3 spells CASSLERLTGTQYF. The CDR3 region has the DNA TGTGCCAGCAGCTTAGAAAGGCTGACGGGGACCCAGTACTTC.

The J gene is TRBJ1-3, the V gene TRBV6-2 or TRBV6-3, with TRBD1 identical over 9 bases. This CDR3 contains 14 residues. J lost 2 bases, V lost 5 bases, and 1 base had no gene match. Looked up from germline, CDR1 is MNHEY and CDR2 is SVGEGT. In DNA form, the CDR3 reads TGTGCCAGCAGTACAGGGGGCGCTGGAAACACCATATATTTT. It translates to CASSTGGAGNTIYF.

The rearrangement uses TRBV7-6 and TRBJ2-5; 7 nucleotides match TRBD1. The V segment lost 6 bases and the J segment 1 base; nucleotides outside the gene matches: 11. CDR3 length: 16 residues. In germline, CDR1 is SGHVS, CDR2 FNYEAQ. DNA for the CDR3: TGTGCCAGCAGTCAAGGGACAGAACTAGGCCAAGAGACCCAGTACTTC. Amino acid sequence: CASSQGTELGQETQYF.

This chain joins TRBV29-1 and TRBJ1-1; D not resolved. The CDR3 length is 13 residues. The V and J ends lost 3 bases and 0 bases respectively, with 8 bases between them. The germline V gene has CDR1 SQVTM and CDR2 ANQGSEA. CDR3 amino acids: CSVERQLNTEAFF. In DNA, the CDR3 is TGCAGCGTTGAGAGACAACTGAACACTGAAGCTTTCTTT.

The V and J genes are TRBV19 and TRBJ1-5, with TRBD1 matching 9 bases. This CDR3 has 15 amino acids. Unmatched junction bases numbered 9, after V lost 5 bases and J lost 7 bases. Germline V gene lookup returns CDR1 LNHDA and CDR2 SQIVND (reference sequence). Written as DNA, the CDR3 is TGTGCCAGTAGTTGGGACAGGGATTATAGGCAGCCCCAGCATTTT. Protein product: CASSWDRDYRQPQHF.

The genes are TRBV18 and TRBJ2-5; 9 bases match TRBD1. Germline CDR1 is KGHSH and CDR2 is LQKENI. V dropped 5 bases and J dropped 1; count of bases not matched to a gene: 14. The CDR3 is 18 amino acids. The CDR3 protein is CASSGETGTGYFQETQYF. As DNA, the CDR3 is TGTGCCAGCTCAGGAGAAACCGGGACAGGGTACTTCCAAGAGACCCAGTACTTC.

CDR3 nucleotides: TGTGCCAGCTCACTATCCGGGGGGGCCACAGTTGAGCAGTACTTC. Its protein product is CASSLSGGATVEQYF. The rearrangement links TRBV18 to TRBJ2-7, with TRBD2 identical over 8 bases. The V gene's germline CDR1 is KGHSH and CDR2 LQKENI. Trimming removed 4 bases from V and 7 bases from J; junction bases left unmatched: 12. This CDR3 comprises 15 residues.

This chain connects TRBV27 to TRBJ2-7, with 9 bases identical to TRBD2. J lost 3 bases, V lost 5 bases, and 5 bases had no gene match. Germline CDR1 MNHEY, CDR2 SMNVEV (reference sequence). The CDR3 sequence is 14 residues long. The CDR3 coding sequence is TGTGCCAGCAGTCCAAGCGGGAGGAGCTACGAGCAGTACTTC. Translated: CASSPSGRSYEQYF.

V usage is TRBV9 and J usage is TRBJ1-1; a weak D match, TRBD1 (5 bases). The germline V gene encodes CDR1 SGDLS and CDR2 YYNGEE. The CDR3 spans 14 residues. Trimming took 2 bases from V and 1 from J, leaving 9 bases between them. The CDR3 DNA reads TGTGCCAGCAGCGTGCAGACAGCGAACACTGAAGCTTTCTTT. Residues: CASSVQTANTEAFF.

Details on this clone: Additional DNA sequences in this sample encode the identical CDR3. The V and J genes are TRBV30 and TRBJ1-5; possible D gene TRBD1, 6 bases. This CDR3 comprises 15 residues. The germline V gene has CDR1 GTSNPN and CDR2 SVGIG (reference sequence). Trimming took 0 bases from V and 5 from J, leaving 14 bases between them. CDR3 loop: CAWSVGGAGHQPQHF. CDR3 coding DNA: TGTGCCTGGAGTGTAGGGGGGGCTGGGCATCAGCCCCAGCATTTT.

The chain employs TRBV4-1 and TRBJ1-3; TRBD1 matches 9 bases. The J segment lost 2 bases and the V segment lost 4 bases, leaving 12 bases of the junction unmatched. The CDR3 length is 18 residues. Germline V gives CDR1 MGHRA, CDR2 YSYEKL. CDR3 nucleotides: TGCGCCAGCAGCCTCCCCCGGGGGACAGGGTACGCTGGAAACACCATATATTTT. It translates to CASSLPRGTGYAGNTIYF.

The gene calls are TRBV18 and TRBJ1-1, with D perhaps matching TRBD1 (5 bases). V lost 6 bases and J 4 bases, leaving 15 bases between the germline ends. The CDR3 extends over 14 amino acids. Germline V gives CDR1 KGHSH, CDR2 LQKENI. The CDR3 is CASSRTGGGTEAFF. The CDR3 DNA is TGTGCCAGCTCTCGTACTGGGGGGGGCACTGAAGCTTTCTTT.

V is TRBV30 and J is TRBJ1-1; TRBD1 matches 7 bases. The CDR3 runs to 13 residues. Unmatched junction bases numbered 2, after V lost 4 bases and J lost 0 bases. Germline V gene lookup returns CDR1 GTSNPN and CDR2 SVGIG (reference sequence). This chain's CDR3 is CAWTGTVNTEAFF. The CDR3 nucleotides are TGTGCCTGGACCGGGACAGTGAACACTGAAGCTTTCTTT. The whole variable domain, filled in from reference TRBV30 and TRBJ1-1, reads SQTIHQWPATLVQPVGSPLSLECTVEGTSNPNLYWYRQAAGRGLQLLFYSVGIGQISSEVPQNLSASRPQDRQFILSSKKLLLSDSGFYLCAWTGTVNTEAFFGQGTRLTVV.

The V gene is TRBV6-5, the J gene TRBJ1-5, with D unclear. Germline CDR1 MNHEY, CDR2 SVGAGI. This CDR3 contains 13 residues. V was clipped by 6 bases and J by 9 bases, with 15 bases between them. CDR3: CASRGARGRPQHF. For the CDR3, the DNA is TGTGCCAGCAGGGGAGCACGGGGTAGGCCCCAGCATTTT.

The rearrangement uses TRBV5-6 and TRBJ2-5; 11 nucleotides match TRBD1. CDR1 and CDR2 from the germline V gene are SGHDT and YYEEEE. CDR3 length: 16 amino acids. J gave up 4 bases and V 4 bases, and 9 bases lay outside the gene matches. CDR3 bases: TGTGCCAGCAGCAAGGACAGGGGGCGCATCGGAGAGACCCAGTACTTC. Protein: CASSKDRGRIGETQYF.

The chain links TRBV6-5 to TRBJ1-2; the D gene is possibly TRBD1 (6 bases). Germline V gene sequence: CDR1 MNHEY, CDR2 SVGAGI. Trimming took off 6 bases at V and 6 bases at J, with 14 bases between the two ends. This CDR3 spans 13 amino acids. Here the CDR3 reads CASSNTRQDGYTF. The CDR3 nucleotides read TGTGCCAGCAGCAACACACGACAGGATGGCTACACCTTC.